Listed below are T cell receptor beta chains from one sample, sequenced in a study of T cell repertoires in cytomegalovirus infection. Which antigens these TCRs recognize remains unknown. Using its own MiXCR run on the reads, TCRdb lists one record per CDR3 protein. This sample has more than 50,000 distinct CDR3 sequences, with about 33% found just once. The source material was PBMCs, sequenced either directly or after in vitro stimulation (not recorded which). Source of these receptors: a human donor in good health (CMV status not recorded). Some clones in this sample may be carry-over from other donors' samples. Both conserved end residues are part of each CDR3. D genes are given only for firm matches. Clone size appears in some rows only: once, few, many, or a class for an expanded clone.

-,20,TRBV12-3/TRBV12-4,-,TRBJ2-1,CASSLAWRLNPADSYNEQFF,TGTGCCAGCAGTTTAGCGTGGCGGTTGAACCCGGCGGACTCCTACAATGAGCAGTTCTTC
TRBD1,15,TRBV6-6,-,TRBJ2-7,CASSPRTGGATKQYF,TGTGCCAGCAGTCCCCGGACAGGGGGCGCGACGAAGCAGTACTTC
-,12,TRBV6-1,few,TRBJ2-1,CASRDRYNEQFF,TGTGCCAGCAGGGACCGGTACAATGAGCAGTTCTTC
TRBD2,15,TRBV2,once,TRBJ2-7,CASSVTAGGPYEQYF,TGTGCCAGCAGCGTTACAGCGGGAGGGCCGTACGAGCAGTACTTC
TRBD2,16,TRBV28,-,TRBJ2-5,CASSVLSGSRRETQYF,TGTGCCAGCAGTGTGCTTAGCGGGAGTCGGCGGGAGACCCAGTACTTC
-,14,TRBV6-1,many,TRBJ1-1,CANVKDGDPTEAFF,TGTGCCAACGTAAAGGACGGGGATCCCACTGAAGCTTTCTTT
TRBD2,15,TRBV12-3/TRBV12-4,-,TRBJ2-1,CASSLSGASGDEQFF,TGTGCCAGCAGTTTAAGCGGGGCGAGTGGGGATGAGCAGTTCTTC
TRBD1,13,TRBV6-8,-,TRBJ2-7,CASSGTGRYEQYF,TGTGCCAGCAGCGGGACAGGGCGCTACGAGCAGTACTTC
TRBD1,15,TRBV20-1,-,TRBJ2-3,CSSAPGQGGSDTQYF,TGCAGCTCCGCTCCGGGACAGGGTGGCTCGGATACGCAGTATTTT
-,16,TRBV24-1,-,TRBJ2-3,CATSDPQGPGTDTQYF,TGTGCCACCAGTGATCCCCAGGGGCCGGGCACAGATACGCAGTATTTT